This TCR beta chain came from a study of blood T cell repertoires in COVID-19. About the research overall: Sample material is recorded as cDNA or gDNA derived from T cells, B-cell-depleted T cells, or PBMCs.

Enrollment of patients from Seattle took place during active infection, with longitudinal follow-up. As processed by the authors: Amplification from reference gene primers served as the basis for estimated nucleated cell counts. The repertoire was sequenced with immunoSEQ multiplex PCR; TCRdb's copy has only in-frame clones and lacks some. The DNA gave D and trimming, while V, J and clone size come from that table. The sample yields approximately 63,000 clones, roughly nine tenths seen once. This clone appeared once. This CDR3 has 15 amino acids. Germline V gives CDR1 SGHVS, CDR2 FNYEAQ. Trimming cost V 5 bases and J 5 bases, with 17 bases left between them.

The sample was peripheral blood. The V and J genes are TRBV7-6 and TRBJ2-3; D not certain. The receptor comes from a woman aged 55-69 years with COVID-19, enrolled during active disease. For the CDR3, the DNA is TGTGCCAGCAGCCGGAGCCCCCGGCGAGAAGATACGCAGTATTTT. Its translation is CASSRSPRREDTQYF.